The sequence of this T cell receptor (beta chain) was determined in a study of tumor and adjacent non-tumor tissue in lung cancer. Overall study context: Each sample yielded a few million productive TCRbeta reads on average. Notes on the study in general: In normal lung, the top 100 clones were significantly more dominant than in tumor. Tumor TCR diversity, when higher, was linked to shorter survival.

TCRbeta libraries were built with three rounds of nested PCR, modified from ARM-PCR. MiXCR was run by TCRdb on the multiplex PCR reads, yielding one entry per CDR3 protein. The table records some 95,000 distinct CDR3 sequences, about 80% of them present only once. To note about this clonotype: Its antigen is currently unknown. Since a much larger clone is just one base distant, this may be a read error.

The germline V gene encodes CDR1 DFQATT and CDR2 SNEGSKA (reference sequence). The CDR3 extends over 15 amino acids. No cell sorting was done before RNA was extracted from the tissue. More than 3 cm separated this lung sample from the edge of the tumor. Donors were chemotherapy-naive, newly diagnosed lung cancer surgical patients in China, August–late 2014. What was sequenced was distant non-tumor lung tissue. The chain combines TRBV20-1 with TRBJ1-2; TRBD1 matches at 7 bases. The origin of this receptor is a man aged 60 to 75 with small cell lung cancer. CDR3: CSASGQGGPNYGCTF. The CDR3, as DNA: TGCAGTGCTAGCGGTCAGGGGGGCCCTAACTATGGCTGCACCTTC.